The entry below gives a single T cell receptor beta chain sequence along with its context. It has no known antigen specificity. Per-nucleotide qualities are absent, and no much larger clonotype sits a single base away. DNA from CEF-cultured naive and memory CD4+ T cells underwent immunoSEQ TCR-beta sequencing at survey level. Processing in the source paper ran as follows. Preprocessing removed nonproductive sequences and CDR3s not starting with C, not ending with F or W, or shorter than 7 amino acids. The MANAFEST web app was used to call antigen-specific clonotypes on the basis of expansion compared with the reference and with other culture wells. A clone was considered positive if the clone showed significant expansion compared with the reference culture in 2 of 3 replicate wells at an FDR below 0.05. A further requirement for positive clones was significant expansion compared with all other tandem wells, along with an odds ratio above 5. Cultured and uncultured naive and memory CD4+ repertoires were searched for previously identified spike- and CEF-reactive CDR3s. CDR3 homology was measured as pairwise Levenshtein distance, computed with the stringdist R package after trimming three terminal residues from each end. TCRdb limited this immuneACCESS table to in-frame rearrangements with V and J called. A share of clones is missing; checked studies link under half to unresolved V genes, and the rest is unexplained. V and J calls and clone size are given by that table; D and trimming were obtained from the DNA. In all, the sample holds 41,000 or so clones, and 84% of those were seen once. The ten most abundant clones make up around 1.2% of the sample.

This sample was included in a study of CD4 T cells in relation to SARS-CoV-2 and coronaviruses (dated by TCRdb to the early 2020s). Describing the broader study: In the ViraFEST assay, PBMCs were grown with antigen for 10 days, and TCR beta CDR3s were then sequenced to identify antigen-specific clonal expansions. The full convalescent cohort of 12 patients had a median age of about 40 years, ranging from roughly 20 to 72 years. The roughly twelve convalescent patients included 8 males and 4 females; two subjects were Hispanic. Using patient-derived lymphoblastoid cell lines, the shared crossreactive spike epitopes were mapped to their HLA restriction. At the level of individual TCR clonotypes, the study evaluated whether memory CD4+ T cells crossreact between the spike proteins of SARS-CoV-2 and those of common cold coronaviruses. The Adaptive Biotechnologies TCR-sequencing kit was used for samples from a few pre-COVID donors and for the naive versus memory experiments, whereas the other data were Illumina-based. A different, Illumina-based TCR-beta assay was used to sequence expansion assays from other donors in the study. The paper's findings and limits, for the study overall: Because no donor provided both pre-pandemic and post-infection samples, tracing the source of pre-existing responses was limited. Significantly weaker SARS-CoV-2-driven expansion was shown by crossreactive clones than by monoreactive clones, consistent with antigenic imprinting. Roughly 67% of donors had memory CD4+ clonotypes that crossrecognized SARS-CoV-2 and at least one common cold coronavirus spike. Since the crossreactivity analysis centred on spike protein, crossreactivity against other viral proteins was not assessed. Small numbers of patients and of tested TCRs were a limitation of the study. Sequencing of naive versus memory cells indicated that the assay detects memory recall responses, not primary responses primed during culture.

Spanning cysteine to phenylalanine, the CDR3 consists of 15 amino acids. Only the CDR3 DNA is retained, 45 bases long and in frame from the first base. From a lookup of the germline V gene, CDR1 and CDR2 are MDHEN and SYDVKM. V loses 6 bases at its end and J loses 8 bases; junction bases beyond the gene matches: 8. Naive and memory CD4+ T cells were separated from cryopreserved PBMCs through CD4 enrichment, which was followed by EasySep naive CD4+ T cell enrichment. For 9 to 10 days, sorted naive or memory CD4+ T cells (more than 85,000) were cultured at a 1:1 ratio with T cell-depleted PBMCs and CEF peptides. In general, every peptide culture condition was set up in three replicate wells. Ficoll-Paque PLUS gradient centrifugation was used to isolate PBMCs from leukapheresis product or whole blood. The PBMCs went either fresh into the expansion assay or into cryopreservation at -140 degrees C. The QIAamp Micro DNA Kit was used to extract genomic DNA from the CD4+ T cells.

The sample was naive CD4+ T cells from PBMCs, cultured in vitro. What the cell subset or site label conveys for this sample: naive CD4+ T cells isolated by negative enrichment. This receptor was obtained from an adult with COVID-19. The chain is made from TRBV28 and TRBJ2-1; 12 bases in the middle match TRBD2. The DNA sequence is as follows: TGTGCCAGCAGCACCCCTAGCGGGAGGGGGCATGAGCAGTTCTTC. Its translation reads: CASSTPSGRGHEQFF.